The 18 T cell receptor beta chains listed next were all sequenced from one sample in a study of shared clonotypes between healthy human individuals. Using immunoSEQ multiplex PCR, the repertoire was profiled, and TCRdb retains in-frame clones only, with some absent. The sample carries some 2,000,000 clones, roughly 94% recorded once. The sequenced sample consisted of naive CD4+ T cells sorted from blood. The sample's subset: CD45RA+ positively selected. The receptor set was obtained from a man aged 18 to 29 in good health.

CDR3 residues: CASSLEGARSYEQYF. Here the CDR3 DNA reads TGTGCCAGCAGCTTAGAGGGGGCCCGCTCCTACGAGCAGTACTTC. The V and J genes are TRBV7-9 and TRBJ2-7; 7 bases line up with TRBD1. The CDR3 has 15 amino acids. The germline CDR1 and CDR2 sequences are SEHNR and FQNEAQ (reference sequence). With V trimmed by 1 base and J by 0 bases, 3 bases remained unmatched.

V and J are TRBV27 and TRBJ1-1, with D uncertain. CDR1 is MNHEY, CDR2 SMNVEV, per germline (reference sequence). Trimming removed 2 bases at V and 1 base at J, with 14 bases between. The CDR3 covers 16 residues. The CDR3 loop is CASSLGPQRGNTEAFF. The CDR3 nucleotides are TGTGCCAGCAGTTTAGGTCCCCAGCGGGGGAACACTGAAGCTTTCTTT.

The chain combines TRBV27 with TRBJ1-6; no clear D gene. This CDR3 spans 15 amino acids. CDR1 and CDR2 from the germline V gene are MNHEY and SMNVEV (reference sequence). Trimming removed 4 bases at V and 3 bases at J, with 10 bases between. The CDR3 coding sequence is TGTGCCAGCAGTTCATTTTCAAGCTATAATTCACCCCTCCACTTT. Translation: CASSSFSSYNSPLHF.

A note on this clone: This sample includes further DNA sequences coding for the same CDR3. V usage is TRBV6-5 and J usage is TRBJ2-1, with 12 bases identical to TRBD2. The CDR3 is 15 amino acids. With 6 bases clipped from V and 2 bases from J, the junction kept 2 bases outside the gene matches. CDR1 and CDR2 from the germline V gene are MNHEY and SVGAGI. The CDR3 nucleotides read TGTGCCAGCAGGCTAGCGGGAGGGCCCTACAATGAGCAGTTCTTC. Its protein is CASRLAGGPYNEQFF.

A remark on this clone: Other nucleotide sequences from this sample produce the same CDR3. V usage is TRBV5-1 and J usage is TRBJ1-1; 7 nucleotides line up with TRBD1. The J segment lost 1 base and the V segment lost 2 bases, leaving 2 bases of the junction unmatched. Germline assignment: CDR1 SGHRS and CDR2 YFSETQ. This CDR3 has 14 amino acids. CDR3 sequence: CASSFTGENTEAFF. The CDR3 coding sequence is TGCGCCAGCAGCTTCACAGGGGAGAACACTGAAGCTTTCTTT. The full variable domain, in which reference TRBV5-1 and TRBJ1-1 provide the parts outside the CDR3, is KAGVTQTPRYLIKTRGQQVTLSCSPISGHRSVSWYQQTPGQGLQFLFEYFSETQRNKGNFPGRFSGRQFSNSRSEMNVSTLELGDSALYLCASSFTGENTEAFFGQGTRLTVV.

The chain joins TRBV5-1 to TRBJ2-1; maybe TRBD2 (7 bases). Per the germline V gene, CDR1 is SGHRS and CDR2 is YFSETQ. V was shortened by 2 bases and J by 3 bases, with 12 bases between the two germline ends. The CDR3 consists of 15 residues. CDR3 DNA sequence: TGCGCCAGCAGCTTTGAGGGGGGGCTCTACAATGAGCAGTTCTTC. This sequence encodes CASSFEGGLYNEQFF.

The V call is TRBV10-3, the J call TRBJ1-2; 10 nucleotides agree with TRBD1. CDR3 length: 16 residues. Germline V gene data show CDR1 as ENHRY and CDR2 as SYGVKD. With V trimmed by 4 bases and J by 7 bases, 12 bases remained unmatched. This CDR3 reads CAISVDRGSIAIGYTF. For the CDR3, the DNA is TGTGCCATCAGTGTGGACAGGGGGAGTATCGCCATTGGCTACACCTTC.

The V and J genes are TRBV7-9 and TRBJ1-4; D unclear. This CDR3 spans 14 amino acids. The V gene lost 2 bases and the J gene lost 3 bases, with 7 bases spanning the gap. Germline V gene sequence: CDR1 SEHNR, CDR2 FQNEAQ (reference sequence). CDR3: CASSLTVPNEKLFF. DNA for the CDR3: TGTGCCAGCAGCTTAACGGTCCCTAATGAAAAACTGTTTTTT.

In its sample, this clone was seen once. The CDR3 region is CASTDSRNEKLFF. The CDR3 nucleotides read TGTGCCAGCACCGACAGCCGTAATGAAAAACTGTTTTTT. This chain connects TRBV28 to TRBJ1-4; possibly TRBD1 for D (5 bases). V lost 7 bases to trimming and J lost 4 bases, with 10 bases between them. Germline CDR1 reads MDHEN; CDR2 reads SYDVKM. This CDR3 comprises 13 residues.

The V and J genes are TRBV5-1 and TRBJ2-1; no clear D gene. CDR1 SGHRS and CDR2 YFSETQ come from the germline V gene. CDR3 size: 15 residues. V lost 2 bases, J lost 5 bases, and 14 bases lay in between. This CDR3 is CASSFGFEVHNEQFF. The CDR3 region has the DNA TGCGCCAGCAGCTTTGGATTCGAGGTTCACAATGAGCAGTTCTTC.

The genes are TRBV6-1 and TRBJ1-1, with D possibly being TRBD1 (5 bases). Per the germline V gene, CDR1 is MNHNS and CDR2 is SASEGT. The CDR3 covers 10 residues. V lost 8 bases to trimming and J lost 7 bases, with 8 bases between them. DNA for the CDR3: TGTGCCAGCCACAGGTTTGAAGCTTTCTTT. It specifies CASHRFEAFF.

The chain combines TRBV19 with TRBJ2-7; D remains unclear. Trimming took 3 bases from V and 2 from J, leaving 11 bases between them. CDR1 is LNHDA and CDR2 is SQIVND in the germline V gene (reference sequence). The CDR3 length is 14 residues. The CDR3 DNA follows: TGTGCCAGTAGTATGACTCAGTTTGCCTACGAGCAGTACTTC. Translation: CASSMTQFAYEQYF.

The chain has TRBV30 and TRBJ1-5; D call uncertain. Germline lookup yields CDR1 GTSNPN and CDR2 SVGIG (reference sequence). V was clipped by 2 bases and J by 0 bases, with 14 bases between them. The CDR3 length is 16 residues. The CDR3 DNA sequence: TGTGCCTGGAGTATAATGGCCAGAAATAGCAATCAGCCCCAGCATTTT. As protein: CAWSIMARNSNQPQHF. Supplemented by reference TRBV30 and TRBJ1-5, the full variable domain reads SQTIHQWPATLVQPVGSPLSLECTVEGTSNPNLYWYRQAAGRGLQLLFYSVGIGQISSEVPQNLSASRPQDRQFILSSKKLLLSDSGFYLCAWSIMARNSNQPQHFGDGTRLSIL.

The genes are TRBV5-6 and TRBJ2-7; D may be TRBD2 (5 bases). There are 13 residues in the CDR3. Germline V CDR1 and CDR2: SGHDT, YYEEEE. V lost 4 bases and J lost 3, with 11 bases in between. Here the CDR3 reads CASSPSEGYEQYF. The CDR3 DNA reads TGTGCCAGCAGCCCCTCTGAGGGCTACGAGCAGTACTTC.

This clone showed up just once. V is TRBV2 and J is TRBJ1-2, with D unclear. Germline CDR1 reads SNHLY; CDR2 reads FYNNEI. This CDR3 has 11 amino acids. Trimming removed 11 bases from V and 3 bases from J, with 10 bases in between. The CDR3 sequence is CAGREDYGYTF. The DNA for the CDR3 is TGTGCCGGTAGAGAGGACTATGGCTACACCTTC.

The chain carries TRBV30 and TRBJ1-2; D is unresolved. This CDR3 has 14 residues. Per the germline V gene, CDR1 is GTSNPN and CDR2 is SVGIG (reference sequence). V lost 2 bases to trimming and J lost 4 bases, with 14 bases between them. DNA for the CDR3: TGTGCCTGGAGTTTAGGGCTGAGGACCTATGGCTACACCTTC. It is translated as CAWSLGLRTYGYTF.

The chain combines TRBV20-1 with TRBJ2-5; D is undetermined. This CDR3 is 11 amino acids long. Germline V gene sequence: CDR1 DFQATT, CDR2 SNEGSKA (reference sequence). Trimming removed 3 bases from V and 0 bases from J, with 2 bases in between. The CDR3 coding sequence is TGCAGTGCTAGTAACCAAGAGACCCAGTACTTC. Translation gives CSASNQETQYF.

Notes on this clone: The same CDR3 arises from other DNA sequences in this sample as well. This chain connects TRBV5-1 to TRBJ1-2, with D unclear. This CDR3 is built from 13 residues. V was clipped by 0 bases and J by 2 bases, with 5 bases between them. In germline, CDR1 is SGHRS, CDR2 YFSETQ. The CDR3 DNA follows: TGCGCCAGCAGCTTGGAGTGGAACTATGGCTACACCTTC. Its protein is CASSLEWNYGYTF.